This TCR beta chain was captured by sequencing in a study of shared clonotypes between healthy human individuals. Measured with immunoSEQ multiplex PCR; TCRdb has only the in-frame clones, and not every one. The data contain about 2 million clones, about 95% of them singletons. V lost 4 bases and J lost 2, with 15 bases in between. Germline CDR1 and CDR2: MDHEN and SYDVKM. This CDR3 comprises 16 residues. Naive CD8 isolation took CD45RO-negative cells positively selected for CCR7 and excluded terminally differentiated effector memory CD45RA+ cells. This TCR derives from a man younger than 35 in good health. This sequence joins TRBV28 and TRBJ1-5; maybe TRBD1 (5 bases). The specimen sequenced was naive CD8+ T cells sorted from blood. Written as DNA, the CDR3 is TGTGCCAGCAGTTCTACCGAGGGGAGGGGCAATCAGCCCCAGCATTTT. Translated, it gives CASSSTEGRGNQPQHF.